The 5 T cell receptor beta chains below all came from one sample that was sequenced in a study of T cell changes during pregnancy in multiple sclerosis. The table came from immunoSEQ multiplex PCR; TCRdb's copy has only in-frame clones and leaves some out. The sample lists some 93,000 clones, about nine tenths occurring once. The sequenced sample was peripheral blood, obtained after pregnancy. These receptors all stem from a female donor in good health, enrolled as a control in a pregnancy study.

The chain has TRBV29-1 and TRBJ1-2; TRBD1 aligns across 9 bases. The CDR3 consists of 13 residues. Germline V gives CDR1 SQVTM, CDR2 ANQGSEA. V was clipped by 6 bases and J by 1 base; unmatched bases: 3. CDR3 in amino acids: CSVRTGDNYGYTF. DNA for the CDR3: TGCAGCGTACGGACAGGGGATAACTATGGCTACACCTTC.

The rearrangement joins TRBV27 to TRBJ1-4, with 7 bases lining up with TRBD1. Germline loops: CDR1 MNHEY, CDR2 SMNVEV (reference sequence). The CDR3 runs to 16 residues. V trimming: 2 bases; J trimming: 4 bases; junction bases outside the gene matches: 7. This CDR3 is CASSLGQGVVNEKLFF. The CDR3 nucleotides are TGTGCCAGCAGTTTAGGGCAGGGGGTTGTTAATGAAAAACTGTTTTTT.

The CDR3, as DNA: TGTGCCAGCAGGCGGACAGGGGGCCTCTCCTACGAGCAGTACTTC. Translating gives CASRRTGGLSYEQYF. The rearrangement links TRBV14 to TRBJ2-7, with TRBD1 identical over 11 bases. Germline lookup yields CDR1 SGHDN and CDR2 FVKESK. The junction had 4 bases not matched to a gene; V was cut back by 6 bases and J by 0 bases. This CDR3 is 15 amino acids long.

The genes are TRBV5-4 and TRBJ1-2, with unresolved D. Germline V CDR1 and CDR2: SGHNT, YYREEE (reference sequence). The CDR3 loop spans 14 amino acids. Trimming left V 2 bases short and J 2 bases short, with 10 bases between. In DNA form, the CDR3 reads TGTGCCAGCAGCTTTCCCAGTTTAAACTATGGCTACACCTTC. The encoded protein is CASSFPSLNYGYTF.

This chain links TRBV11-2 with TRBJ2-1; 9 nucleotides agree with TRBD2. There are 14 residues in the CDR3. V shed 4 bases and J 8 bases; nucleotides not matched to a gene: 6. Germline V lookup: CDR1 SGHAT, CDR2 FQNNGV. CDR3 sequence reads: CASSSAGGRDEQFF. In DNA, the CDR3 is TGTGCCAGCAGCTCCGCGGGGGGGCGAGATGAGCAGTTCTTC. Drawing the rest from reference TRBV11-2 and TRBJ2-1, the complete variable domain is EAGVAQSPRYKIIEKRQSVAFWCNPISGHATLYWYQQILGQGPKLLIQFQNNGVVDDSQLPKDRFSAERLKGVDSTLKIQPAKLEDSAVYLCASSSAGGRDEQFFGPGTRLTVL.